Presented here are 28 T cell receptor beta chains from one specimen sequenced in a study of blood T cell repertoires in COVID-19. Measured with immunoSEQ multiplex PCR; TCRdb has only the in-frame clones, and not every one. Here the sample spans hundreds of thousands of clones, 86% being singletons. Sequenced input: PBMCs or T cells enriched from blood (not recorded which). Receptors originate from a man aged 25-45 years who had recovered from COVID-19.

The chain is built from TRBV6-5 and TRBJ1-4, with 9 positions matching TRBD1. Germline V gene sequence: CDR1 MNHEY, CDR2 SVGAGI. This CDR3 has 14 residues. Trimming at V came to 6 bases and at J to 8 bases, leaving 7 bases not matched to a gene. The CDR3 nucleotides read TGTGCCAGCAGCGAGGGACAGGGTCACGAAAAACTGTTTTTT. Translating gives CASSEGQGHEKLFF.

This clone has a single count. The CDR3 spells CASSTGQVYNEQFF. CDR3 bases: TGTGCCAGCAGTACGGGACAGGTATACAATGAGCAGTTCTTC. The gene calls are TRBV11-3 and TRBJ2-1; 8 bases fit TRBD1. This CDR3 has 14 residues. Germline CDR1 reads SGHNT; CDR2 reads YENEEA. Trimming at V came to 6 bases and at J to 4 bases, leaving 5 bases not matched to a gene.

The chain has TRBV18 and TRBJ1-1, with 7 bases identical to TRBD1. Germline V lookup: CDR1 KGHSH, CDR2 LQKENI. V was clipped by 2 bases and J by 4 bases; unmatched bases: 4. This CDR3 spans 14 amino acids. CDR3 loop: CASSPNRGFTEAFF. DNA of the CDR3: TGTGCCAGCTCACCAAACAGGGGATTCACTGAAGCTTTCTTT.

This chain links TRBV28 with TRBJ1-2; perhaps TRBD1 as D (5 bases). The CDR3 sequence is 14 residues long. From germline, CDR1 is MDHEN and CDR2 SYDVKM. With 3 bases removed from V and 7 bases from J, the gap between germline ends came to 15 bases. CDR3 residues: CASSFSQGGFGYTF. The CDR3 nucleotides read TGTGCCAGCAGTTTTAGCCAGGGTGGGTTTGGCTACACCTTC.

This chain uses TRBV12-3 or TRBV12-4 with TRBJ1-2; perhaps TRBD1 as D (6 bases). V lost 5 bases, J lost 4 bases, and 11 bases lay in between. The CDR3 runs 13 residues. In DNA form, the CDR3 reads TGTGCCAGCAGTCCACACAGGGCCTATGGCTACACCTTC. Translating it yields CASSPHRAYGYTF.

The J gene is TRBJ1-5, the V gene TRBV6-5, with 8 bases that match TRBD1. Trimming cost V 6 bases and J 7 bases; bases outside gene matches: 8. Germline V gene sequence: CDR1 MNHEY, CDR2 SVGAGI. The CDR3 loop spans 14 amino acids. CDR3 sequence (DNA): TGTGCCAGCAGCCTGACAGGGGTAGGACAGCCCCAGCATTTT. Translated: CASSLTGVGQPQHF.

The J gene is TRBJ2-2, the V gene TRBV2; 8 positions agree with TRBD1. Germline CDR1 is SNHLY and CDR2 is FYNNEI. V shed 7 bases, J shed 6 bases, and the junction held 10 bases outside the gene matches. CDR3 length equals 15 residues. CDR3 sequence reads: CASKGQGGLSGELFF. CDR3 nucleotides: TGTGCCAGCAAAGGACAGGGTGGGTTGTCCGGGGAGCTGTTTTTT.

V usage is TRBV6-5 and J usage is TRBJ2-7; perhaps TRBD1 as D (6 bases). The CDR3 is made up of 12 amino acids. Looked up from germline, CDR1 is MNHEY and CDR2 is SVGAGI. The V end was cut by 6 bases, the J end by 3 bases, with 9 bases between. The CDR3 DNA reads TGTGCCAGCAGGGGGGCTCTCTACGAGCAGTACTTC. It specifies CASRGALYEQYF.

The rearrangement joins TRBV4-1 to TRBJ1-5; unclear D gene. V lost 5 bases and J 10 bases, leaving 18 bases between the germline ends. The CDR3 is made up of 14 amino acids. The germline gives CDR1 MGHRA, CDR2 YSYEKL. Here the CDR3 DNA reads TGCGCCAGCAGCGACAACGCCTTGGAAAAACCCCAGCATTTT. Amino acid sequence: CASSDNALEKPQHF.

This chain uses TRBV7-6 with TRBJ2-2; D might be TRBD2 (6 bases). CDR3 length: 14 amino acids. Germline lookup yields CDR1 SGHVS and CDR2 FNYEAQ. V gave up 5 bases and J gave up 9 bases, with 16 bases separating them. CDR3 in amino acids: CASSPTSSRRELFF. For the CDR3, the DNA is TGTGCCAGCAGCCCGACTAGTTCGCGCCGGGAGCTGTTTTTT.

CDR3 sequence: CASSSGAGFGYGYTF. CDR3 sequence (DNA): TGTGCCAGCAGCTCTGGGGCAGGGTTTGGCTATGGCTACACCTTC. V and J are TRBV7-8 and TRBJ1-2; D might be TRBD1 (5 bases). Per germline, CDR1 SGHVS and CDR2 FQNEAQ. V dropped 4 bases and J dropped 4 bases, with 16 bases sitting between them. This CDR3 is built from 15 residues.

On this clone: The same CDR3 also results from other DNA sequences found in this sample. The rearrangement links TRBV27 to TRBJ2-7, with 10 bases fitting TRBD1. Trimming took 2 bases from V and 4 from J; bases not matched to a gene: 2. This CDR3 contains 14 residues. CDR1 and CDR2 (germline): MNHEY, SMNVEV (reference sequence). This CDR3 reads CASSLGTGAYEQYF. The CDR3 bases are TGTGCCAGCAGTTTAGGGACAGGGGCTTACGAGCAGTACTTC.

This clone came up a few times. The chain uses TRBV7-9 and TRBJ1-2; TRBD1 aligns across 9 bases. The CDR3 runs to 13 residues. Germline V CDR1 and CDR2: SEHNR, FQNEAQ (reference sequence). The V and J ends lost 3 bases and 7 bases, in that order; junction bases with no gene match: 3. The CDR3 loop reads CASSLAGQGGYTF. The CDR3 DNA follows: TGTGCCAGCAGCTTGGCGGGACAGGGTGGCTACACCTTC.

The chain recombines TRBV2 with TRBJ2-7; D ambiguous. CDR1 and CDR2 from the germline V gene are SNHLY and FYNNEI. The ends were cut back, 6 bases at V and 3 bases at J, with 9 bases in the middle. The CDR3 covers 12 residues. The CDR3 reads CASRFLNYEQYF. The CDR3 bases are TGTGCCAGCAGGTTCCTTAACTACGAGCAGTACTTC. Full variable domain (missing parts from reference TRBV2 and TRBJ2-7): EPEVTQTPSHQVTQMGQEVILRCVPISNHLYFYWYRQILGQKVEFLVSFYNNEISEKSEIFDDQFSVERPDGSNFTLKIRSTKLEDSAMYFCASRFLNYEQYFGPGTRLTVT.

The chain links TRBV18 to TRBJ2-1, with a weak D call TRBD2 (6 bases). The V and J ends lost 2 bases and 5 bases respectively, with 13 bases between them. CDR1 and CDR2 (germline): KGHSH, LQKENI. This CDR3 is built from 15 residues. The CDR3 coding sequence is TGTGCCAGCTCACCAGGCGGGGCCAAAAACAATGAGCAGTTCTTC. This gives the protein CASSPGGAKNNEQFF.

This chain links TRBV28 with TRBJ1-5, with 9 bases that match TRBD1. CDR1 and CDR2 from the germline V gene are MDHEN and SYDVKM. V shed 8 bases and J 7 bases; nucleotides not matched to a gene: 9. This CDR3 is 14 amino acids long. CDR3 nucleotide sequence: TGTGCCAGCGGATTCTGGACAGGGGAACAGCCCCAGCATTTT. This codes for CASGFWTGEQPQHF.

The V and J genes are TRBV6-5 and TRBJ2-3; 8 bases are shared with TRBD2. CDR3 length: 15 residues. V lost 8 bases to trimming and J lost 6 bases; unmatched junction nucleotides: 13. Germline CDR1 and CDR2: MNHEY and SVGAGI. This CDR3 is CASRGGTAASDTQYF. CDR3 coding DNA: TGTGCCAGCCGGGGGGGGACCGCAGCTTCCGATACGCAGTATTTT.

The rearrangement joins TRBV5-1 to TRBJ1-1; D perhaps matches TRBD1 (5 bases). The CDR3 consists of 15 residues. Germline-derived CDR1 and CDR2 are SGHRS and YFSETQ. The germline V and J ends were trimmed by 2 bases and 4 bases, with 15 bases remaining between them. CDR3 amino acids: CASSFGGTRGTEAFF. In DNA form, the CDR3 reads TGCGCCAGCAGCTTTGGTGGGACGCGGGGCACTGAAGCTTTCTTT.

As DNA, the CDR3 is TGTGCCAGCAGTTACTCGAACAGGGGGAACACCTACGAGCAGTACTTC. This codes for CASSYSNRGNTYEQYF. The genes are TRBV6-5 and TRBJ2-7; 8 bases line up with TRBD1. The CDR3 spans 16 residues. Germline V gives CDR1 MNHEY, CDR2 SVGAGI. The ends lost 0 bases at V and 2 bases at J; junction bases unmatched: 6.

The chain recombines TRBV11-2 with TRBJ1-2; no clear D gene. V shed 4 bases and J shed 4 bases, with 10 bases lying between them. Germline CDR1 is SGHAT and CDR2 is FQNNGV. The CDR3 is 13 residues long. CDR3 DNA sequence: TGTGCCAGCAGCTCACCTTCGCGCTATGGCTACACCTTC. It codes for CASSSPSRYGYTF.

The rearrangement joins TRBV2 to TRBJ1-5; D gene ambiguous. CDR3 length: 15 amino acids. The V end was cut by 7 bases, the J end by 0 bases, with 13 bases between. In germline, CDR1 is SNHLY, CDR2 FYNNEI. The CDR3 sequence: CASTYSIYSNQPQHF. The DNA of the CDR3 is TGTGCCAGCACTTATTCGATCTATAGCAATCAGCCCCAGCATTTT. The complete variable domain, with remaining parts taken from reference TRBV2 and TRBJ1-5, reads EPEVTQTPSHQVTQMGQEVILRCVPISNHLYFYWYRQILGQKVEFLVSFYNNEISEKSEIFDDQFSVERPDGSNFTLKIRSTKLEDSAMYFCASTYSIYSNQPQHFGDGTRLSIL.

The CDR3 DNA reads as TGTGCCAGCAGCCAAGATGGGGCAGCTACCTATGGCTACACCTTC. Translation: CASSQDGAATYGYTF. The chain combines TRBV4-2 with TRBJ1-2, with a tentative D call TRBD1 (5 bases). Germline CDR1 LGHNA, CDR2 YNFKEQ. V lost 0 bases to trimming and J lost 4 bases, with 12 bases between them. The CDR3 extends over 15 amino acids.

This rearrangement joins TRBV11-2 to TRBJ2-7; 7 bases fit TRBD1. This CDR3 is built from 16 residues. Germline CDR1 and CDR2: SGHAT and FQNNGV. V lost 5 bases, J lost 2 bases, and 12 bases stayed unmatched. The chain's CDR3 is CASSPQQGFPTYEQYF. In nucleotides, the CDR3 is TGTGCCAGCAGCCCTCAACAGGGGTTCCCCACCTACGAGCAGTACTTC.

The chain links TRBV9 to TRBJ2-1; D perhaps matches TRBD2 (5 bases). This CDR3 comprises 13 residues. CDR1 is SGDLS and CDR2 is YYNGEE in the germline V gene. The V end was cut by 0 bases, the J end by 9 bases, with 10 bases between. The CDR3 here is CASSVEGGLEQFF. CDR3 in DNA: TGTGCCAGCAGCGTAGAAGGAGGCCTTGAGCAGTTCTTC.

The CDR3 sequence is CASSIFPSTAYEQYF. Here the CDR3 DNA reads TGTGCCAGTAGTATTTTCCCTAGCACTGCCTACGAGCAGTACTTC. The chain recombines TRBV19 with TRBJ2-7, with a weak D call TRBD2 (5 bases). Germline CDR1 reads LNHDA; CDR2 reads SQIVND (reference sequence). This CDR3 comprises 15 residues. V lost 3 bases and J lost 2, with 14 bases in between.

The V call is TRBV10-1, the J call TRBJ2-5; 8 bases match TRBD1. With V trimmed by 3 bases and J by 4 bases, 13 bases remained unmatched. This CDR3 spans 17 amino acids. Germline lookup yields CDR1 WNHNN and CDR2 SYGVQD (reference sequence). The CDR3 DNA reads TGCGCCAGCAGTGATTTGAGAGGACGACAGGGGCCAGAGACCCAGTACTTC. Its protein product is CASSDLRGRQGPETQYF.

The gene calls are TRBV5-3 and TRBJ2-3, with TRBD2 identical over 9 bases. TRBV5-3 is assigned to the ORF class and has an uncertain function. This CDR3 spans 15 amino acids. Trimming took 4 bases from V and 1 from J; bases not matched to a gene: 4. This chain's CDR3 is CARSPLAGGTDTQYF. Here the CDR3 DNA reads TGTGCCAGAAGCCCATTAGCGGGAGGCACAGATACGCAGTATTTT.

Comment on this clone: Additional DNA sequences in this sample encode the identical CDR3. V gene TRBV12-3 or TRBV12-4 combines with J gene TRBJ1-2; D gene ambiguous. The CDR3 length is 12 residues. Deletions cut 3 bases from V and 4 bases from J, with 6 bases between. This CDR3 is CASSFSGYGYTF. The CDR3 nucleotides read TGTGCCAGCAGTTTTTCGGGCTATGGCTACACCTTC.